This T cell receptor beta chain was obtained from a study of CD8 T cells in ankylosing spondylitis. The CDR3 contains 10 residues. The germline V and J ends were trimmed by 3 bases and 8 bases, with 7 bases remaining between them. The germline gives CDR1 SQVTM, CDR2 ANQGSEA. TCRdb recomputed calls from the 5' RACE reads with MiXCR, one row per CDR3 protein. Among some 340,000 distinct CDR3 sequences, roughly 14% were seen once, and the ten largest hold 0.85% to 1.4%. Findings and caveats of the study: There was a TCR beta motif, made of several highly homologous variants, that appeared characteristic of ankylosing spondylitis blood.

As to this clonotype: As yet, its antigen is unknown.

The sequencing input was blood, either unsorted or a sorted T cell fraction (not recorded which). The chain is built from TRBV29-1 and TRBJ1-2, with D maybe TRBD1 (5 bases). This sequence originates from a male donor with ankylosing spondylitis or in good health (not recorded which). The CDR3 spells CSVDGGGYTF. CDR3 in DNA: TGCAGCGTTGACGGGGGAGGCTACACCTTC.